The 14 T cell receptor beta chains presented below share a single source sample, sequenced in a study of cytomegalovirus exposure and HLA in healthy donors. PCR was performed using 60 Vbeta and 13 Jbeta primers. Produced via immunoSEQ multiplex PCR; TCRdb's table is partial and in-frame only. The table has approximately 180,000 clones, roughly three quarters seen once. The material sequenced was PBMCs. Every receptor here comes from a woman aged 45 to 65 in good health and CMV-seronegative.

This chain links TRBV4-2 with TRBJ2-1; 13 bases map to TRBD2. J was trimmed by 1 base and V by 4 bases; bases with no gene match: 10. This CDR3 region has 19 residues. Germline V gives CDR1 LGHNA, CDR2 YNFKEQ. CDR3: CASSLSGTSGMGSYNEQFF. The CDR3 nucleotides read TGTGCCAGCAGCCTTTCTGGGACTAGCGGGATGGGGTCCTACAATGAGCAGTTCTTC.

In the case of this clone: Other DNA sequences within the sample encode an identical CDR3. The genes are TRBV5-4 and TRBJ2-7; 9 positions agree with TRBD1. CDR3 size: 14 residues. Losses at the gene ends were 4 bases for V and 3 bases for J; bases not matched to a gene: 5. The V gene's germline CDR1 is SGHNT and CDR2 YYREEE (reference sequence). The CDR3 DNA is TGTGCCAGCAGCCCGGGACAGGGTGGCTACGAGCAGTACTTC. It encodes CASSPGQGGYEQYF.

The J gene is TRBJ2-7, the V gene TRBV6-5; D perhaps matches TRBD1 (6 bases). V gave up 7 bases and J gave up 5 bases, with 15 bases separating them. CDR1 is MNHEY and CDR2 is SVGAGI in the germline V gene. The CDR3 is made up of 13 amino acids. The CDR3 bases are TGTGCCAGCAACCGGGCAGGGGACGACGAGCAGTACTTC. Protein sequence: CASNRAGDDEQYF.

The rearrangement links TRBV7-9 to TRBJ1-3; D is undetermined. Germline CDR1 is SEHNR and CDR2 is FQNEAQ (reference sequence). The CDR3 extends over 17 amino acids. With 1 base removed from V and 0 bases from J, the gap between germline ends came to 13 bases. The DNA of the CDR3 is TGTGCCAGCAGCTTAGGGAGAAGGTCGTTCTCTGGAAACACCATATATTTT. Translated, it gives CASSLGRRSFSGNTIYF.

The V and J genes are TRBV5-1 and TRBJ2-5; 14 positions match TRBD2. With V trimmed by 3 bases and J by 2 bases, 6 bases remained unmatched. The CDR3 totals 17 residues. Per germline, CDR1 SGHRS and CDR2 YFSETQ. The CDR3 DNA reads as TGCGCCAGCAGCTCCTTGGGACTAGCGGGGGAACAAGAGACCCAGTACTTC. Translation: CASSSLGLAGEQETQYF.

This chain's CDR3 is CASSQTRNTEAFF. As DNA, the CDR3 is TGCGCCAGCAGCCAAACCAGAAACACTGAAGCTTTCTTT. The rearrangement uses TRBV4-3 and TRBJ1-1; no clear D. Trimming left V 2 bases short and J 2 bases short, with 6 bases between. The V gene's germline CDR1 is LGHNA and CDR2 YSLEER. The CDR3 covers 13 residues.

The chain uses TRBV2 and TRBJ2-7, with 7 bases identical to TRBD2. The trim removed 8 bases at V and 7 bases at J, leaving 5 bases unmatched. This CDR3 is 11 amino acids long. Germline-derived CDR1 and CDR2 are SNHLY and FYNNEI. CDR3 DNA sequence: TGTGCCAGCGGGAGGGTGGGGGAGCAGTACTTC. Residues: CASGRVGEQYF.

The chain couples TRBV15 to TRBJ2-7; no reliable D call. In germline, CDR1 is LNHNV, CDR2 YYDKDF (reference sequence). Trimming pared 0 bases from V and 2 bases from J, leaving 5 bases between. CDR3 length equals 13 residues. DNA for the CDR3: TGTGCCACCAGCAGAGACAGGACCTACGAGCAGTACTTC. It specifies CATSRDRTYEQYF. Drawing the rest from reference TRBV15 and TRBJ2-7, the complete variable domain is DAMVIQNPRYQVTQFGKPVTLSCSQTLNHNVMYWYQQKSSQAPKLLFHYYDKDFNNEADTPDNFQSRRPNTSFCFLDIRSPGLGDTAMYLCATSRDRTYEQYFGPGTRLTVT.

The chain couples TRBV5-1 to TRBJ1-4, with D hard to call. The CDR3 loop spans 14 amino acids. Trimming cost V 0 bases and J 5 bases, with 8 bases left between them. Germline V gene sequence: CDR1 SGHRS, CDR2 YFSETQ. In DNA, the CDR3 is TGCGCCAGCAGCTTGGGTACAGTAAATGAAAAACTGTTTTTT. Its translation is CASSLGTVNEKLFF.

This chain joins TRBV25-1 and TRBJ2-1; 9 bases align to TRBD2. Per the germline V gene, CDR1 is MGHDK and CDR2 is SYGVNS. J gave up 9 bases and V 11 bases, and 8 bases lay outside the gene matches. The CDR3 is made up of 12 amino acids. CDR3 amino acids: CASGLAFGEQFF. The CDR3, as DNA: TGTGCCTCAGGACTAGCGTTCGGTGAGCAGTTCTTC.

The chain joins TRBV4-3 to TRBJ2-2; 7 nucleotides agree with TRBD2. Germline loops: CDR1 LGHNA, CDR2 YSLEER. With V trimmed by 0 bases and J by 9 bases, 10 bases remained unmatched. The CDR3 consists of 16 residues. In nucleotides, the CDR3 is TGCGCCAGCAGCCAAGATGTGGCGGGGGTGGGGTGGGAGCTGTTTTTT. Translating it yields CASSQDVAGVGWELFF.

This clone was detected only once. V usage is TRBV7-3 and J usage is TRBJ2-3, with 7 nucleotides matching TRBD2. V shed 3 bases and J 2 bases; nucleotides not matched to a gene: 8. The CDR3 is made up of 16 amino acids. Germline V CDR1 and CDR2: SGHTA, FQGTGA. CDR3 amino acids: CASSLPLLADTDTQYF. CDR3 nucleotides: TGTGCCAGCAGCTTGCCCCTTCTAGCGGACACAGATACGCAGTATTTT.

This clone was observed a handful of times. This rearrangement joins TRBV5-1 to TRBJ1-1, with D unclear. This CDR3 is built from 15 residues. V lost 5 bases to trimming and J lost 0 bases, with 14 bases between them. CDR1 is SGHRS, CDR2 YFSETQ, per germline. This CDR3 is CASRIHPAVNTEAFF. Here the CDR3 DNA reads TGCGCCAGCAGGATCCACCCTGCGGTGAACACTGAAGCTTTCTTT.

This clone was found a few times. This rearrangement joins TRBV5-1 to TRBJ1-2, with 9 positions matching TRBD1. This CDR3 spans 16 amino acids. CDR1 and CDR2 from the germline V gene are SGHRS and YFSETQ. J was trimmed by 7 bases and V by 0 bases; bases with no gene match: 10. The DNA for the CDR3 is TGCGCCAGCAGCTTGGGGACGACAGGGGGGTACCCTGGCTACACCTTC. It translates to CASSLGTTGGYPGYTF. The entire variable domain, with the rest obtained from reference TRBV5-1 and TRBJ1-2, is as follows: KAGVTQTPRYLIKTRGQQVTLSCSPISGHRSVSWYQQTPGQGLQFLFEYFSETQRNKGNFPGRFSGRQFSNSRSEMNVSTLELGDSALYLCASSLGTTGGYPGYTFGSGTRLTVV.